What follows describes a single T cell receptor beta chain. Its antigen remains unidentified. The record originates from a study of naive and memory T cell subsets. Study-wide findings and caveats: RNA-based TCR counts may shift with T cell activation and differentiation. Diversity fell and Gini index rose from naive through CM, EM, EMRA. Naive repertoires, especially CD8, held a few larger clonotypes, possibly memory cells re-expressing CD45RA.

Cells stained for CD3, CD4, CD8, CD45RA and CD27 were sorted into four subsets. The CDR3 totals 14 residues. V was shortened by 5 bases and J by 8 bases, with 15 bases between the two germline ends. CDR1 is MNHEY and CDR2 is SVGEGT in the germline V gene. The beta constant-region primer was an equimolar mix of two oligonucleotides covering TRBC1 and TRBC2. Four rounds of PCR amplified the ligated cDNA using nested alpha and beta constant-region primers plus SP2. A single record per CDR3 protein comes from TCRdb applying MiXCR to the UMI-ligation and nested PCR reads. The data show approximately 140,000 distinct CDR3 sequences, with approximately 20% seen just once and around 0.63% held by the top ten.

V gene TRBV6-2 or TRBV6-3 combines with J gene TRBJ1-4, with no clear D. The sequence derives from a human donor in good health. The specimen was naive CD8+ T cells from blood. The CDR3 sequence is CASSLSHLEEKLFF. The CDR3 DNA follows: TGTGCCAGCAGTCTTTCACACCTTGAAGAAAAACTGTTTTTT.